The 20 T cell receptor beta chains below come from one sample, sequenced in a study of identical twins. MiXCR, applied by TCRdb to the 5' RACE reads, yields one record per CDR3 protein. This sample carries a few hundred thousand distinct CDR3 sequences, 9% to 10% of them seen once, and the ten largest clones take 3%. In addition, the sample was reused for a study of yellow fever vaccine responses in identical twins.

The sample taken for sequencing was PBMCs. The receptors here all came from a woman aged 18 to 35 in good health.

The table lists this clonotype with a few counts. The chain links TRBV5-1 to TRBJ2-5; the D gene is possibly TRBD2 (6 bases). The CDR3 has 16 amino acids. Germline V gives CDR1 SGHRS, CDR2 YFSETQ. V lost 4 bases to trimming and J lost 2 bases, with 18 bases between them. CDR3 in amino acids: CASSLRGAGRQETQYF. In DNA, the CDR3 is TGCGCCAGCAGCCTTCGGGGAGCGGGCAGACAAGAGACCCAGTACTTC.

The rearrangement links TRBV10-2 to TRBJ2-7; D remains ambiguous. V lost 11 bases and J lost 0, with 8 bases in between. This CDR3 is 11 amino acids long. CDR1 and CDR2 from the germline V gene are WSHSY and SAAADI. The CDR3 sequence: CAVEASYEQYF. For the CDR3, the DNA is TGCGCCGTGGAAGCCTCCTACGAGCAGTACTTC.

Notes on this clonotype: This could be a read error, since a much larger clone is one nucleotide away. The CDR3 sequence: CSSSKGLGANEQFF. The CDR3 DNA reads TGTTCCAGCAGTAAGGGACTAGGGGCCAATGAGCAGTTCTTC. The rearrangement joins TRBV6-1 to TRBJ2-1, with TRBD2 identical over 8 bases. CDR3 length equals 14 residues. CDR1 and CDR2 (germline): MNHNS, SASEGT.

In its sample, this clonotype was seen a few times. This chain connects TRBV11-2 to TRBJ2-3; perhaps TRBD1 as D (6 bases). Trimming left V 5 bases short and J 2 bases short, with 11 bases between. Germline-derived CDR1 and CDR2 are SGHAT and FQNNGV. CDR3 length equals 14 residues. The CDR3 here is CASSQTGFTDTQYF. DNA of the CDR3: TGTGCCAGCAGCCAAACAGGGTTCACAGATACGCAGTATTTT. The variable domain in full, with the rest retrieved from reference TRBV11-2 and TRBJ2-3, is EAGVAQSPRYKIIEKRQSVAFWCNPISGHATLYWYQQILGQGPKLLIQFQNNGVVDDSQLPKDRFSAERLKGVDSTLKIQPAKLEDSAVYLCASSQTGFTDTQYFGPGTRLTVL.

The rearrangement links TRBV16 to TRBJ1-5; 9 bases line up with TRBD1. Per the germline V gene, CDR1 is KGHSY and CDR2 is FQNENV. Unmatched junction bases numbered 3, after V lost 4 bases and J lost 5 bases. The CDR3 contains 14 residues. The CDR3 DNA is TGTGCCAGCAGCCCCTGGACAGGGGATCAGCCCCAGCATTTT. This encodes CASSPWTGDQPQHF.

This clonotype was observed at least ten times. CDR3 in amino acids: CASSSNRAGSYGYTF. DNA of the CDR3: TGTGCCAGCAGTTCGAACAGGGCCGGTAGCTATGGCTACACCTTC. V gene TRBV12-3 or TRBV12-4 combines with J gene TRBJ1-2; D might be TRBD1 (6 bases). Trimming took off 4 bases at V and 4 bases at J, with 16 bases between the two ends. This CDR3 spans 15 amino acids.

There are a few counts of this clonotype. The chain carries TRBV12-3 or TRBV12-4 and TRBJ2-7, with D maybe TRBD2 (7 bases). V shed 7 bases and J shed 7 bases, with 20 bases lying between them. CDR3 size: 14 residues. The CDR3 spells CASTKRGALLEQYF. The CDR3 DNA reads TGTGCCAGCACCAAACGGGGGGCCCTTTTAGAGCAGTACTTC.

J is TRBJ1-2 and V is TRBV29-1, with D perhaps matching TRBD1 (5 bases). V was pared by 8 bases and J by 7 bases, with 20 bases between. The CDR3 sequence is 13 residues long. Per germline, CDR1 SQVTM and CDR2 ANQGSEA. In DNA, the CDR3 is TGCAGCTCTTACTCACCTGACCAGGGTGGCTACACCTTC. This gives the protein CSSYSPDQGGYTF.

The rearrangement joins TRBV6-1 to TRBJ2-5, with a weak D call TRBD2 (6 bases). The V and J ends lost 6 bases and 5 bases respectively, with 19 bases between them. This CDR3 spans 15 amino acids. Looked up from germline, CDR1 is MNHNS and CDR2 is SASEGT. CDR3: CASSVADPTWETQYF. CDR3 in DNA: TGTGCCAGCAGCGTAGCGGACCCGACTTGGGAGACCCAGTACTTC.

This clonotype has more than one count but fewer than ten. V usage is TRBV27 and J usage is TRBJ2-1; no definite D call. Germline V gene sequence: CDR1 MNHEY, CDR2 SMNVEV (reference sequence). Trimming took off 7 bases at V and 4 bases at J, with 14 bases between the two ends. The CDR3 runs to 14 residues. CDR3 protein: CASTSTNVYNEQFF. The CDR3 DNA sequence: TGTGCCAGCACCAGTACGAACGTATACAATGAGCAGTTCTTC.

This chain links TRBV11-2 with TRBJ2-1; D gene unclear. This CDR3 contains 15 residues. CDR1 is SGHAT, CDR2 FQNNGV, per germline. V lost 3 bases to trimming and J lost 0 bases, with 9 bases between them. CDR3 in DNA: TGTGCCAGCAGCTTTTTGACCCCCTCCTACAATGAGCAGTTCTTC. Residues: CASSFLTPSYNEQFF. Using reference TRBV11-2 and TRBJ2-1 for the parts outside the CDR3, the full variable domain is EAGVAQSPRYKIIEKRQSVAFWCNPISGHATLYWYQQILGQGPKLLIQFQNNGVVDDSQLPKDRFSAERLKGVDSTLKIQPAKLEDSAVYLCASSFLTPSYNEQFFGPGTRLTVL.

This clonotype came up many times. The chain is built from TRBV6-2 or TRBV6-3 and TRBJ2-3, with TRBD2 matching over 15 bases. V lost 0 bases to trimming and J lost 8 bases; unmatched junction nucleotides: 9. CDR1 MNHEY and CDR2 SVGEGT come from the germline V gene. CDR3 length equals 18 residues. DNA for the CDR3: TGTGCCAGCAGTTACTCAGGACTAGCGGGAGGGCCAATGAGTACGCAGTATTTT. It encodes CASSYSGLAGGPMSTQYF.

This chain joins TRBV2 and TRBJ1-1; tentative D call: TRBD1 (5 bases). Trimming took 6 bases from V and 1 from J, leaving 15 bases between them. The CDR3 extends over 15 amino acids. The V gene's germline CDR1 is SNHLY and CDR2 FYNNEI. CDR3 in amino acids: CASRARDGSNTEAFF. The CDR3 DNA sequence: TGTGCCAGCAGAGCCAGGGACGGATCGAACACTGAAGCTTTCTTT.

Many counts were recorded for this clonotype. J is TRBJ2-5 and V is TRBV11-2; 11 nucleotides align to TRBD2. The germline gives CDR1 SGHAT, CDR2 FQNNGV. With 3 bases clipped from V and 5 bases from J, the junction kept 2 bases outside the gene matches. This CDR3 comprises 14 residues. The CDR3 reads CASSFSGRVETQYF. The CDR3 nucleotides are TGTGCCAGCAGCTTTAGCGGGAGGGTTGAGACCCAGTACTTC.

The chain combines TRBV5-1 with TRBJ2-3; no definite D call. The CDR3 extends over 16 amino acids. Deletions cut 5 bases from V and 0 bases from J, with 16 bases between. CDR1 and CDR2 from the germline V gene are SGHRS and YFSETQ. The CDR3 coding sequence is TGCGCCAGCAGTCAGTTGAGGCCAGCCAGCACAGATACGCAGTATTTT. Protein: CASSQLRPASTDTQYF.

V is TRBV4-2 and J is TRBJ2-7; D is perhaps TRBD1 (6 bases). Trimming stripped 0 bases from V and 0 bases from J, with 12 bases between. In germline, CDR1 is LGHNA, CDR2 YNFKEQ. The CDR3 contains 16 residues. As DNA, the CDR3 is TGTGCCAGCAGCCAAGAGTTCGAACAGGGCTCCTACGAGCAGTACTTC. Translated: CASSQEFEQGSYEQYF.

Ten or more counts support this clonotype. The CDR3 DNA reads TGTGCCAGCAGCCCCTTCGGGGGGGAGCAGCAGTACTTC. Encoded protein: CASSPFGGEQQYF. The chain employs TRBV7-2 and TRBJ2-7; 8 positions match TRBD2. V shed 5 bases and J 8 bases; nucleotides not matched to a gene: 8. The CDR3 runs 13 residues. CDR1 and CDR2 from the germline V gene are SGHTA and FQGNSA.

This clonotype occurred many times. The rearrangement links TRBV11-2 to TRBJ1-1; D not certain. The germline CDR1 and CDR2 sequences are SGHAT and FQNNGV. V was clipped by 11 bases and J by 4 bases, with 8 bases between them. The CDR3 totals 10 residues. The CDR3 sequence is CACEGTEAFF. The CDR3 region has the DNA TGTGCCTGCGAGGGCACTGAAGCTTTCTTT. Supplemented by reference TRBV11-2 and TRBJ1-1, the full variable domain reads EAGVAQSPRYKIIEKRQSVAFWCNPISGHATLYWYQQILGQGPKLLIQFQNNGVVDDSQLPKDRFSAERLKGVDSTLKIQPAKLEDSAVYLCACEGTEAFFGQGTRLTVV.

V and J are TRBV2 and TRBJ2-7, with 8 bases matching TRBD2. Losses at the gene ends were 7 bases for V and 3 bases for J; bases not matched to a gene: 2. The CDR3 covers 12 residues. CDR1 is SNHLY and CDR2 is FYNNEI in the germline V gene. CDR3 region: CASTGGNYEQYF. DNA of the CDR3: TGTGCCAGCACGGGGGGGAACTACGAGCAGTACTTC.

This clonotype was seen at least ten times. This chain connects TRBV4-3 to TRBJ2-1; D is ambiguous. Germline V gene sequence: CDR1 LGHNA, CDR2 YSLEER. The CDR3 has 15 residues. V shed 0 bases and J shed 0 bases, with 6 bases lying between them. The CDR3 protein is CASSQESTSYNEQFF. The CDR3 nucleotides read TGCGCCAGCAGCCAAGAGTCTACCTCCTACAATGAGCAGTTCTTC.